Each of the 16 T cell receptor beta chains below was sequenced from the same sample in a study of TIL therapy for anti-PD-1-resistant metastatic lung cancer (TCRdb year 2021). The immunoSEQ v3 hsTCRB kit was used to amplify TCR beta CDR3 regions from genomic DNA through bias-controlled multiplex PCR. TCRdb mirrors the immuneACCESS table, restricted to in-frame sequences. Some clones are absent from its copies; in checked studies, under half trace to an unresolved V gene, and the reason for the others is unknown. Counted in this sample were roughly 92,000 clones; roughly 65% of them appeared once. The ten largest account for approximately 11% of the sample. Reading the label with the study, this specimen's time point is: pre-treatment sample, taken before nivolumab and TIL therapy. The baseline tumor samples were excised metastases, mostly pleural nodules or supraclavicular lymph nodes, taken from the same resection that was used to grow TIL.

The material sequenced was tumor tissue, taken at baseline. Receptors originate from a person aged 25 to 80 with non-small cell lung cancer.

The chain uses TRBV28 and TRBJ2-1; TRBD1 aligns across 7 bases. With V trimmed by 5 bases and J by 5 bases, 12 bases remained unmatched. From germline, CDR1 is MDHEN and CDR2 SYDVKM. The CDR3 runs 16 residues. Written as DNA, the CDR3 is TGTGCCAGCAGTCTCTCCGGGACAGACCTGGACAATGAGCAGTTCTTC. As protein: CASSLSGTDLDNEQFF. The full variable domain, rest sourced from reference TRBV28 and TRBJ2-1, is DVKVTQSSRYLVKRTGEKVFLECVQDMDHENMFWYRQDPGLGLRLIYFSYDVKMKEKGDIPEGYSVSREKKERFSLILESASTNQTSMYLCASSLSGTDLDNEQFFGPGTRLTVL.

The gene calls are TRBV18 and TRBJ2-1, with TRBD2 matching 12 bases. The CDR3 runs to 14 residues. CDR1 is KGHSH, CDR2 LQKENI, per germline. Trimming took 3 bases from V and 12 from J; bases not matched to a gene: 6. In DNA, the CDR3 is TGTGCCAGCTCACCCGGGACTAGCGGGCTGGGGCAGTTCTTC. Amino acids: CASSPGTSGLGQFF.

The J gene is TRBJ2-7, the V gene TRBV19; the D gene could be TRBD1 or TRBD2 (5 bases each). V was clipped by 4 bases and J by 6 bases, with 22 bases between them. Germline V gene lookup returns CDR1 LNHDA and CDR2 SQIVND (reference sequence). The CDR3 length is 16 residues. The CDR3 DNA sequence: TGTGCCAGTAGTAAGGTTGGGGGAGCCCCGGACTCCGAGCAGTACTTC. Encoded protein: CASSKVGGAPDSEQYF.

The V and J genes are TRBV2 and TRBJ1-3; 8 bases fit TRBD1. This CDR3 is built from 15 residues. The V gene end was trimmed by 7 bases and the J gene end by 2 bases; junction bases not matched to a gene: 7. CDR1 is SNHLY and CDR2 is FYNNEI in the germline V gene. CDR3 amino acids: CASKPDRVAGNTIYF. In DNA, the CDR3 is TGTGCCAGCAAACCGGACAGGGTGGCTGGAAACACCATATATTTT.

J is TRBJ2-7 and V is TRBV2, with 9 nucleotides matching TRBD1. The CDR3 totals 16 residues. Germline V gene lookup returns CDR1 SNHLY and CDR2 FYNNEI. Trimming removed 3 bases from V and 4 bases from J; junction bases left unmatched: 10. Here the CDR3 reads CASSEWGQGFSYEQYF. The CDR3 nucleotides read TGTGCCAGCAGTGAGTGGGGACAGGGTTTTAGTTACGAGCAGTACTTC.

The chain recombines TRBV5-5 with TRBJ1-6; D is ambiguous. Germline CDR1 SGHKS, CDR2 YYEKEE (reference sequence). The V and J ends lost 4 bases and 11 bases respectively, with 13 bases between them. The CDR3 has 13 residues. This CDR3 reads CASSVSYLTPLHF. The CDR3 coding sequence is TGTGCCAGCAGCGTATCGTATTTAACACCCCTCCACTTT.

This chain joins TRBV7-8 and TRBJ2-1; 7 bases line up with TRBD2. V trimming: 1 base; J trimming: 6 bases; junction bases outside the gene matches: 6. The CDR3 runs 15 residues. Germline V gene sequence: CDR1 SGHVS, CDR2 FQNEAQ. This CDR3 reads CASSLVLASRNEQFF. DNA of the CDR3: TGTGCCAGCAGCTTAGTACTAGCGTCGCGCAATGAGCAGTTCTTC.

The chain couples TRBV5-1 to TRBJ1-1; TRBD1 aligns across 8 bases. Germline V gene data show CDR1 as SGHRS and CDR2 as YFSETQ. This CDR3 spans 15 amino acids. V lost 2 bases and J lost 5; bases outside the gene matches: 8. CDR3 residues: CASSLATGAITEAFF. In DNA, the CDR3 is TGCGCCAGCAGCTTAGCGACAGGGGCGATAACTGAAGCTTTCTTT.

The V gene is TRBV9, the J gene TRBJ2-7; 8 nucleotides agree with TRBD1. The ends lost 4 bases at V and 4 bases at J; junction bases unmatched: 7. This CDR3 spans 14 amino acids. In germline, CDR1 is SGDLS, CDR2 YYNGEE. CDR3: CASSLGQGPYEQYF. The DNA for the CDR3 is TGTGCCAGCAGCTTAGGACAGGGTCCGTACGAGCAGTACTTC.

The V gene is TRBV3-1 (or the pseudogene TRBV3-2), the J gene TRBJ1-4; 7 positions match TRBD1. The CDR3 length is 17 residues. V was pared by 4 bases and J by 0 bases, with 8 bases of the junction left unmatched. CDR1 is LGHDT, CDR2 YNNKEL, per germline (reference sequence). The DNA for the CDR3 is TGTGCCAGCAGCCGTGGGACAGCTATTTCAACTAATGAAAAACTGTTTTTT. Its protein product is CASSRGTAISTNEKLFF.

The J gene is TRBJ2-1, the V gene TRBV7-3; the match to TRBD2 covers 11 bases. The CDR3 totals 14 residues. The V and J ends lost 5 bases and 9 bases, in that order; junction bases with no gene match: 6. Germline values: CDR1 SGHTA, CDR2 FQGTGA. In DNA, the CDR3 is TGTGCCAGCAGCAGATCTCTAGCGGGAGGTGAGCAGTTCTTC. Its protein is CASSRSLAGGEQFF.

This rearrangement joins TRBV7-2 to TRBJ2-5, with 9 bases matching TRBD1. This CDR3 has 15 amino acids. V lost 2 bases to trimming and J lost 4 bases; unmatched junction nucleotides: 5. Looked up from germline, CDR1 is SGHTA and CDR2 is FQGNSA. In nucleotides, the CDR3 is TGTGCCAGCAGCTTAAACAGGGGGCAATCAGAGACCCAGTACTTC. Translated, it gives CASSLNRGQSETQYF.

This clone turned up a few times. The chain carries TRBV18 and TRBJ2-3, with TRBD2 matching 11 bases. From germline, CDR1 is KGHSH and CDR2 LQKENI. There are 17 residues in the CDR3. The ends lost 0 bases at V and 0 bases at J; junction bases unmatched: 2. CDR3 nucleotide sequence: TGTGCCAGCTCACCACCCTGGACTAGCGGGAGCACAGATACGCAGTATTTT. Protein sequence: CASSPPWTSGSTDTQYF. Drawing the rest from reference TRBV18 and TRBJ2-3, the complete variable domain is NAGVMQNPRHLVRRRGQEARLRCSPMKGHSHVYWYRQLPEEGLKFMVYLQKENIIDESGMPKERFSAEFPKEGPSILRIQQVVRGDSAAYFCASSPPWTSGSTDTQYFGPGTRLTVL.

The chain joins TRBV7-2 to TRBJ2-7; D may match TRBD1 or TRBD2 (6 bases each). Germline CDR1 reads SGHTA; CDR2 reads FQGNSA. The CDR3 is 14 amino acids. Trimming stripped 1 base from V and 4 bases from J, with 11 bases between. In nucleotides, the CDR3 is TGTGCCAGCAGCTTAGACGGGGGCGAATACGAGCAGTACTTC. This codes for CASSLDGGEYEQYF.

This clone appeared a few times. The V and J genes are TRBV4-1 and TRBJ1-1, with D uncertain. This CDR3 is built from 15 residues. V lost 2 bases to trimming and J lost 1 base, with 11 bases between them. CDR1 MGHRA and CDR2 YSYEKL come from the germline V gene. This CDR3 is CASSQNQQPNTEAFF. The CDR3 DNA reads TGCGCCAGCAGCCAAAATCAACAGCCGAACACTGAAGCTTTCTTT.

V is TRBV30 and J is TRBJ2-7; possibly TRBD2 for D (6 bases). The V and J ends lost 2 bases and 4 bases respectively, with 15 bases between them. There are 14 residues in the CDR3. Germline V CDR1 and CDR2: GTSNPN, SVGIG (reference sequence). CDR3 nucleotides: TGTGCCTGGAGTTTAGGAGGGGCCGTATACGAGCAGTACTTC. It translates to CAWSLGGAVYEQYF. The whole variable domain, remainder taken from reference TRBV30 and TRBJ2-7, is SQTIHQWPATLVQPVGSPLSLECTVEGTSNPNLYWYRQAAGRGLQLLFYSVGIGQISSEVPQNLSASRPQDRQFILSSKKLLLSDSGFYLCAWSLGGAVYEQYFGPGTRLTVT.